This T cell receptor beta chain was captured by sequencing in a study of blood T cell repertoires in COVID-19. The overall study: T cells, B-cell-depleted T cells, or PBMCs provided the cDNA or gDNA that served as material.

As originally analysed: Amplification of reference gene primers provided the estimated nucleated cell counts. TCRdb keeps only in-frame clones here, not all; method: immunoSEQ multiplex PCR. V and J calls and clone size are as listed in that table; D and trimming were resolved from the DNA. The table lists 140,000 to 150,000 clones, around four fifths of them singletons. CDR1 is MDHEN and CDR2 is SYDVKM in the germline V gene. With 3 bases removed from V and 5 bases from J, the gap between germline ends came to 4 bases. This CDR3 comprises 11 residues. This chain links TRBV28 with TRBJ1-1; D not resolved. The specimen was peripheral blood. This clonotype was obtained from a woman between 35 and 50 years old with active or convalescent COVID-19. CDR3 protein: CASSLRTEAFF. The CDR3 nucleotides read TGTGCCAGCAGTTTGCGGACTGAAGCTTTCTTT.